The 2 T cell receptor beta chains presented below share a single source sample, sequenced in a study of T cell repertoires in cytomegalovirus infection. Their specific antigens are unknown. Each CDR3 protein is one row after TCRdb ran MiXCR on the reads. Seen here are approximately 120,000 distinct CDR3 sequences, approximately 30% observed once, and the top ten hold around three fifths. Sequencing used CD8+ T cells from cultured PBMCs, obtained from culture after CMV antigen stimulation. All receptors come from a human donor in good health (CMV status not recorded). Some clones in this sample may be carry-over from other donors' samples.

The chain recombines TRBV19 with TRBJ2-7, with D hard to call. V lost 5 bases and J 5 bases, leaving 16 bases between the germline ends. The CDR3 totals 14 residues. The germline V gene has CDR1 LNHDA and CDR2 SQIVND (reference sequence). CDR3 region: CASSLGTPRDEQYF. CDR3 DNA: TGTGCCAGTAGTTTGGGCACCCCCCGGGACGAGCAGTACTTC.

The chain employs TRBV6-5 and TRBJ2-1; D is unresolved. The CDR3 covers 13 residues. Germline loops: CDR1 MNHEY, CDR2 SVGAGI. Trimming took off 2 bases at V and 9 bases at J, with 11 bases between the two ends. The CDR3 DNA reads as TGTGCCAGCAGTTACGATGGTGACGGTGAGCAGTTCTTC. This encodes CASSYDGDGEQFF.